These 11 T cell receptor beta chains originate from one sample sequenced in a study of blood T cell repertoires in COVID-19. Profiling relied on immunoSEQ multiplex PCR, and the TCRdb table lists in-frame clones only, not all of them. The table has about 230,000 clones, 65% to 90% seen once; the top ten hold around 7.2%. Material: peripheral blood. These receptors were obtained from a woman aged 45-60 years with acute or convalescent COVID-19.

This clone has only a few counts. The CDR3 region has the DNA TGCGCCAGCAGCCCGCTCACGGGGGTCGCTAACTATGGCTACACCTTC. Translation gives CASSPLTGVANYGYTF. V and J are TRBV4-1 and TRBJ1-2; D is perhaps TRBD1 (5 bases). The CDR3 extends over 16 amino acids. The germline V gene has CDR1 MGHRA and CDR2 YSYEKL. Trimming shortened V by 4 bases and J by 0 bases, and 15 bases separated the two germline ends.

In its sample, this clone was seen once. The chain joins TRBV24-1 to TRBJ2-3; TRBD1 might be the D (6 bases). In germline, CDR1 is KGHDR, CDR2 SFDVKD. Trimming took off 7 bases at V and 5 bases at J, with 18 bases between the two ends. The CDR3 loop spans 15 amino acids. The CDR3 loop is CATSETRGGVDTQYF. DNA of the CDR3: TGTGCCACCAGCGAAACCAGGGGTGGGGTAGATACGCAGTATTTT.

The gene calls are TRBV11-2 and TRBJ2-5, with TRBD1 as a possible D gene (5 bases). This CDR3 has 13 residues. The germline V and J ends were trimmed by 3 bases and 4 bases, with 9 bases remaining between them. Germline V gene sequence: CDR1 SGHAT, CDR2 FQNNGV. CDR3 DNA sequence: TGTGCCAGCAGCTTGGGGCTCGGAGAGACCCAGTACTTC. Protein product: CASSLGLGETQYF.

This chain uses TRBV2 with TRBJ2-2, with 10 nucleotides matching TRBD1. Unmatched junction bases numbered 3, after V lost 5 bases and J lost 3 bases. This CDR3 is 15 amino acids long. Per the germline V gene, CDR1 is SNHLY and CDR2 is FYNNEI. The DNA of the CDR3 is TGTGCCAGCAGTTGGACAGGGGGGGACACCGGGGAGCTGTTTTTT. This codes for CASSWTGGDTGELFF.

V gene TRBV30 combines with J gene TRBJ2-1; maybe TRBD2 (6 bases). The V gene lost 5 bases and the J gene lost 13 bases, with 18 bases spanning the gap. Germline V gene data show CDR1 as GTSNPN and CDR2 as SVGIG (reference sequence). The CDR3 runs 12 residues. CDR3 bases: TGTGCCTGGCAGGATAGCGGAGCGGACCAGTTCTTC. Translated: CAWQDSGADQFF.

In nucleotides, the CDR3 is TGTGCCTGGAGTCTGCCCAGGGGGACCTACAATGAGCAGTTCTTC. Translation gives CAWSLPRGTYNEQFF. This chain joins TRBV30 and TRBJ2-1; TRBD1 agrees at 7 bases. The germline CDR1 and CDR2 sequences are GTSNPN and SVGIG (reference sequence). The CDR3 sequence is 15 residues long. Losses at the gene ends were 2 bases for V and 2 bases for J; bases not matched to a gene: 6.

V usage is TRBV18 and J usage is TRBJ1-2, with 7 bases that match TRBD1. CDR3 length equals 15 residues. V lost 3 bases to trimming and J lost 7 bases; unmatched junction nucleotides: 11. The germline CDR1 and CDR2 sequences are KGHSH and LQKENI. CDR3 in amino acids: CASSPSDTGTAGYTF. The CDR3 bases are TGTGCCAGCTCACCCTCGGACACCGGGACAGCTGGCTACACCTTC.

This chain uses TRBV9 with TRBJ2-5; D unresolved. The germline V gene encodes CDR1 SGDLS and CDR2 YYNGEE. CDR3 size: 15 residues. The V end lost 0 bases, the J end lost 1 base, and 10 bases lay between the germline ends. The chain's CDR3 is CASSVDLGGQETQYF. The CDR3 nucleotides are TGTGCCAGCAGCGTAGACCTCGGCGGCCAAGAGACCCAGTACTTC.

This chain connects TRBV5-8 to TRBJ2-1; D perhaps matches TRBD1 (5 bases). The CDR3 runs to 17 residues. CDR1 is SGHTS and CDR2 is YDEGEE in the germline V gene. The germline V and J ends were trimmed by 0 bases and 9 bases, with 22 bases remaining between them. CDR3 amino acids: CASSLVKSSRVKGEQFF. In DNA form, the CDR3 reads TGTGCCAGCAGCTTGGTAAAGTCTTCCAGGGTCAAGGGTGAGCAGTTCTTC.

The gene calls are TRBV30 and TRBJ2-7; D may be TRBD1 (5 bases). The germline V gene has CDR1 GTSNPN and CDR2 SVGIG (reference sequence). V lost 5 bases to trimming and J lost 2 bases, with 13 bases between them. CDR3 size: 13 residues. CDR3 amino acids: CAWQGAPPYEQYF. The CDR3, as DNA: TGTGCCTGGCAAGGGGCCCCCCCCTACGAGCAGTACTTC.

This chain joins TRBV5-1 and TRBJ2-5, with 8 positions matching TRBD1. The CDR3 extends over 15 amino acids. Per germline, CDR1 SGHRS and CDR2 YFSETQ. V was clipped by 4 bases and J by 5 bases; unmatched bases: 10. CDR3 residues: CASSISGQVAETQYF. CDR3 sequence (DNA): TGCGCCAGCAGCATCTCGGGACAGGTGGCGGAGACCCAGTACTTC.